These 17 T cell receptor beta chains originate from one sample sequenced in a study of CD8 T cells in Susac syndrome. cDNA came from approximately 0.5 to 1 ug RNA primed by random hexamers. Via MiXCR, TCRdb re-called the immunoSEQ multiplex PCR reads, giving one row per CDR3 protein. The sample gives some 150,000 distinct CDR3 sequences, roughly 95% of which show up once; 0.15% is in the top ten. Sequences were obtained from CD8+ T cells from PBMCs. All receptors derive from a human donor with multiple sclerosis.

V usage is TRBV20-1 and J usage is TRBJ2-7; TRBD1 is a possible D gene (6 bases). V was pared by 3 bases and J by 4 bases, with 13 bases between. This CDR3 is built from 13 residues. Germline CDR1 DFQATT, CDR2 SNEGSKA (reference sequence). CDR3 region: CSASTGQLYEQYV. CDR3 sequence (DNA): TGCAGTGCTAGCACCGGACAGCTTTACGAGCAGTACGTC.

The chain couples TRBV5-1 to TRBJ2-1, with D possibly being TRBD1 (5 bases). CDR3 length equals 13 residues. Trimming pared 4 bases from V and 4 bases from J, leaving 9 bases between. Germline CDR1 SGHRS, CDR2 YFSETQ. For the CDR3, the DNA is TGCGCCAGCAGCCCGGACACTTACAATGAGCAGTTCTTC. Residues: CASSPDTYNEQFF.

The chain couples TRBV3-1 to TRBJ2-5, with 7 bases aligning to TRBD2. CDR1 and CDR2 from the germline V gene are LGHDT and YNNKEL (reference sequence). The V segment lost 6 bases and the J segment 0 bases; nucleotides outside the gene matches: 7. The CDR3 is 15 amino acids. Here the CDR3 DNA reads TGTGCCAGCAGTGCCAGCGGGGCGTACCAAGAGACCCAGTACTTC. Protein product: CASSASGAYQETQYF.

The rearrangement links TRBV11-2 to TRBJ2-3; TRBD2 matches 13 bases. The germline CDR1 and CDR2 sequences are SGHAT and FQNNGV. With V trimmed by 5 bases and J by 3 bases, 11 bases remained unmatched. The CDR3 sequence is 18 residues long. Here the CDR3 DNA reads TGTGCCAGCAGCCCAGGCGGACTAGCGGGGGTTTATACAGATACGCAGTATTTT. Translating it yields CASSPGGLAGVYTDTQYF.

V and J are TRBV29-1 and TRBJ2-3; 9 bases map to TRBD1. CDR3 length equals 16 residues. J lost 1 base, V lost 3 bases, and 8 bases had no gene match. In germline, CDR1 is SQVTM, CDR2 ANQGSEA. This CDR3 reads CSVEKIGDRGTDTQYF. The CDR3 DNA is TGCAGCGTTGAGAAAATAGGGGACAGGGGCACAGATACGCAGTATTTT.

The chain employs TRBV6-5 and TRBJ2-5; D unresolved. The CDR3 covers 13 residues. From germline, CDR1 is MNHEY and CDR2 SVGAGI. V shed 5 bases and J shed 5 bases, with 12 bases lying between them. CDR3 in amino acids: CASSRTGLETQYF. In nucleotides, the CDR3 is TGTGCCAGCAGTAGGACGGGTCTTGAGACCCAGTACTTC.

This chain links TRBV20-1 with TRBJ2-2, with a possible D match to TRBD2 (6 bases). V lost 0 bases and J 1 base, leaving 9 bases between the germline ends. Germline-derived CDR1 and CDR2 are DFQATT and SNEGSKA (reference sequence). CDR3 length: 15 residues. The CDR3 DNA sequence: TGCAGTGCTAGAGATAGCGGCTGGAACACCGGGGAGCTGTTTTTT. Its translation is CSARDSGWNTGELFF.

The V call is TRBV27, the J call TRBJ1-2; tentatively, D is TRBD1 (5 bases). The CDR3 loop spans 13 amino acids. Looked up from germline, CDR1 is MNHEY and CDR2 is SMNVEV (reference sequence). Trimming took 5 bases from V and 2 from J, leaving 9 bases between them. CDR3: CASSPGQNYGYTF. The DNA for the CDR3 is TGTGCCAGCAGTCCGGGGCAGAACTATGGCTACACCTTC.

The chain couples TRBV6-2 or TRBV6-3 to TRBJ2-3, with D perhaps TRBD1 (6 bases). Germline V lookup: CDR1 MNHEY, CDR2 SVGEGT. Trimming took 3 bases from V and 6 from J, leaving 7 bases between them. The CDR3 contains 12 residues. The CDR3 sequence: CASSYRGDTQYF. The CDR3 nucleotides are TGTGCCAGCAGTTATAGGGGGGATACGCAGTATTTT.

The CDR3, as DNA: TGTGCCAGCAGCCCCCCTGTTCTGTACTTC. Translated: CASSPPVLYF. V and J are TRBV7-9 and TRBJ2-4, with D hard to call. V lost 5 bases to trimming and J lost 15 bases, with 11 bases between them. Germline loops: CDR1 SEHNR, CDR2 FQNEAQ (reference sequence). The CDR3 extends over 10 amino acids.

The chain employs TRBV9 and TRBJ2-2; D unresolved. CDR3 length: 17 amino acids. Trimming pared 3 bases from V and 0 bases from J, leaving 15 bases between. The germline V gene encodes CDR1 SGDLS and CDR2 YYNGEE. CDR3 protein: CASSANRRTANTGELFF. CDR3 DNA: TGTGCCAGCAGCGCCAACCGCAGGACCGCGAACACCGGGGAGCTGTTTTTT.

The CDR3 coding sequence is TGCAGCGTTGTCCAGGGGAGTTGGACTGAAGCTTTCTTT. It codes for CSVVQGSWTEAFF. This chain links TRBV29-1 with TRBJ1-1, with D perhaps TRBD1 (6 bases). Germline-derived CDR1 and CDR2 are SQVTM and ANQGSEA. The length of the CDR3 is 13 residues. V gave up 4 bases and J gave up 5 bases, with 14 bases separating them.

J is TRBJ1-5 and V is TRBV30; D not resolved. The V and J ends lost 1 base and 5 bases respectively, with 3 bases between them. Germline assignment: CDR1 GTSNPN and CDR2 SVGIG (reference sequence). The length of the CDR3 is 11 residues. The CDR3: CAWSDYQPQHF. Here the CDR3 DNA reads TGTGCCTGGAGTGATTATCAGCCCCAGCATTTT.

This clonotype was detected a few times. The V and J genes are TRBV7-9 and TRBJ1-2, with a weak D call TRBD1 (6 bases). The CDR3 sequence is 13 residues long. V was clipped by 3 bases and J by 3 bases, with 8 bases between them. Per germline, CDR1 SEHNR and CDR2 FQNEAQ (reference sequence). The CDR3 loop is CASSFEGDYGYTF. DNA of the CDR3: TGTGCCAGCAGCTTCGAGGGGGACTATGGCTACACCTTC.

The CDR3: CASTPLTGRNQPQHF. The CDR3 DNA reads as TGTGCCAGCACCCCGCTGACAGGACGCAATCAGCCCCAGCATTTT. The V gene is TRBV27, the J gene TRBJ1-5; D is possibly TRBD1 (6 bases). The germline V gene encodes CDR1 MNHEY and CDR2 SMNVEV (reference sequence). This CDR3 spans 15 amino acids. Trimming stripped 7 bases from V and 2 bases from J, with 15 bases between.

This clonotype was seen once. The chain joins TRBV7-6 to TRBJ1-6, with 8 positions matching TRBD1. Germline lookup yields CDR1 SGHVS and CDR2 FNYEAQ. The length of the CDR3 is 14 residues. V lost 5 bases and J lost 13; bases outside the gene matches: 10. CDR3 region: CASSPGGSQSPLHF. The CDR3 nucleotides read TGTGCCAGCAGCCCAGGGGGCTCCCAGTCCCCCCTCCACTTT. Drawing the rest from reference TRBV7-6 and TRBJ1-6, the complete variable domain is GAGVSQSPRYKVTKRGQDVALRCDPISGHVSLYWYRQALGQGPEFLTYFNYEAQQDKSGLPNDRFSAERPEGSISTLTIQRTEQRDSAMYRCASSPGGSQSPLHFGNGTRLTVT.

The chain carries TRBV27 and TRBJ2-1; D perhaps matches TRBD1 (6 bases). V was trimmed by 6 bases and J by 0 bases, leaving 12 bases between them. CDR3 length equals 15 residues. Germline V gene sequence: CDR1 MNHEY, CDR2 SMNVEV (reference sequence). The CDR3 bases are TGTGCCAGCAGCCTCAGGGGTAGCTCCTACAATGAGCAGTTCTTC. It codes for CASSLRGSSYNEQFF.